The clone carrying this T cell receptor (beta chain) has only one observation. These data originate in a study of blood T cell repertoires in COVID-19. For the study at large: Samples came from the United States, Italy and Spain, spanning acute and convalescent COVID-19. Nucleic acid was either cDNA or gDNA, and it came from T cells, B-cell-depleted T cells, or PBMCs.

The CDR3 is 14 amino acids. J gave up 2 bases and V 0 bases, and 1 base lay outside the gene matches. Germline values: CDR1 MNHEY, CDR2 SVGAGI. In the authors' workflow: By means of reference gene primer amplification, nucleated cell counts were estimated. Using immunoSEQ multiplex PCR, the repertoire was profiled, and TCRdb retains in-frame clones only, with some absent. That table furnishes V, J and clone size, whereas the DNA furnished D and trimming. The sample lists over 60,000 clones, around 77% occurring once. The TCR sequence derives from a human donor in a cohort sampled during active COVID-19. Sequences were obtained from peripheral blood. The gene calls are TRBV6-5 and TRBJ2-7; the match to TRBD2 covers 7 bases. CDR3 loop: CASSYSGGPYEQYF. DNA for the CDR3: TGTGCCAGCAGTTACTCGGGAGGGCCCTACGAGCAGTACTTC.